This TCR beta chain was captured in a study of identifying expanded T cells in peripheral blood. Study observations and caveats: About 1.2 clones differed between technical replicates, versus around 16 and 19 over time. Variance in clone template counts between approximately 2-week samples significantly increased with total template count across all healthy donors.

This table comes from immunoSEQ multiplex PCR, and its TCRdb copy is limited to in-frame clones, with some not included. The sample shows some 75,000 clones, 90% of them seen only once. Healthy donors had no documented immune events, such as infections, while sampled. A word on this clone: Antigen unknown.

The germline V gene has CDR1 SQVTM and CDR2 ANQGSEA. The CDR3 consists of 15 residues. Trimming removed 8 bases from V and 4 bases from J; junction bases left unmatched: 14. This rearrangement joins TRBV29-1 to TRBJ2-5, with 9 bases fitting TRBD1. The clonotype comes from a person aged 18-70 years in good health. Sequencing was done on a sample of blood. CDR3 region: CSLNVQGARTETQYF. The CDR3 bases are TGCAGCTTGAATGTACAGGGGGCCCGGACAGAGACCCAGTACTTC.